This T cell receptor beta chain was retrieved from a study of blood T cell repertoires in COVID-19. Study information: COVID-19 samples from acute and convalescent phases originated in the United States, Italy and Spain. From T cells, B-cell-depleted T cells, or PBMCs came the material, which was cDNA or gDNA.

Per the study methods: The assay estimated nucleated cells by amplifying reference gene primers. TCRdb keeps only in-frame clones here, not all; method: immunoSEQ multiplex PCR. For V, J and clone size, that table is used; D and trimming come from the DNA. Of 250,000 or so clones in the sample, around 88% were seen once. Germline trimming cut 3 bases from V and 7 bases from J; bases unmatched to any gene: 8. Germline V CDR1 and CDR2: LGHNA, YNFKEQ. The CDR3 has 14 residues. Source material: peripheral blood. The V call is TRBV4-2, the J call TRBJ1-2, with TRBD1 matching over 7 bases. The sequence came from a man older than 75 with acute or convalescent COVID-19. CDR3 sequence: CASSQGDSSRGYTF. Written as DNA, the CDR3 is TGTGCCAGCAGCCAGGGGGACAGCAGTCGTGGCTACACCTTC.